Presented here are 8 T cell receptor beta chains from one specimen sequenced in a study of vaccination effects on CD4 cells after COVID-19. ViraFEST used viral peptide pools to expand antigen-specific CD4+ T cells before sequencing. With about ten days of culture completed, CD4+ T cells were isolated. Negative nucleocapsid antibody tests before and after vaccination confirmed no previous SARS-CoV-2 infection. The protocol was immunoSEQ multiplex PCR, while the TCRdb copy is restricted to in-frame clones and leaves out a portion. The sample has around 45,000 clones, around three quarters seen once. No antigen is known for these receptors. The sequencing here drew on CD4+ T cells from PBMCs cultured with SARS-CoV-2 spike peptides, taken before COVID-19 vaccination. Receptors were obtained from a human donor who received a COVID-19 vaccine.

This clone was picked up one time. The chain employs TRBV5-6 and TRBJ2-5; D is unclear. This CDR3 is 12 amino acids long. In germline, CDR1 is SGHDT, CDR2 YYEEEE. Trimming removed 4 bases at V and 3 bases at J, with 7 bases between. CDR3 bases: TGTGCCAGCAGCCCAGCCGAAGAGACCCAGTACTTC. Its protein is CASSPAEETQYF.

The CDR3 sequence: CASSRTGTGVTGELFF. Here the CDR3 DNA reads TGTGCCAGCAGCCGTACGGGGACAGGGGTGACCGGGGAGCTGTTTTTT. The gene calls are TRBV3-1 (or the pseudogene TRBV3-2) and TRBJ2-2, with 10 bases lining up with TRBD1. The CDR3 spans 16 residues. V shed 4 bases and J 5 bases; nucleotides not matched to a gene: 7. The germline gives CDR1 LGHDT, CDR2 YNNKEL (reference sequence).

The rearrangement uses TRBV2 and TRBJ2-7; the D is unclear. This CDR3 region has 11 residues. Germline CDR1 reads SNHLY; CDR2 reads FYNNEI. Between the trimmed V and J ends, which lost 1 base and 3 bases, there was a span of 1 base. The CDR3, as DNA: TGTGCCAGCAGTGAAGGCTACGAGCAGTACGTC. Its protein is CASSEGYEQYV.

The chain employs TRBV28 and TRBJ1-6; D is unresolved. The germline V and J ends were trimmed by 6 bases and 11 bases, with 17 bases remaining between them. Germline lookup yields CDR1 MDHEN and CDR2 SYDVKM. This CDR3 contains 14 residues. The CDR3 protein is CASSPGGLDAPLHF. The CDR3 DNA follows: TGTGCCAGCAGCCCGGGAGGGTTGGACGCACCCCTCCACTTT.

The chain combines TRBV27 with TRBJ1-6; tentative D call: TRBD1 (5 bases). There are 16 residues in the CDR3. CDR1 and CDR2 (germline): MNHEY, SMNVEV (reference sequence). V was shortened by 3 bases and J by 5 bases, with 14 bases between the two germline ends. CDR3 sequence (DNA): TGTGCCAGCAGTTTCTTGTCCTCGGGGGATAATTCACCCCTCCACTTT. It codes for CASSFLSSGDNSPLHF.

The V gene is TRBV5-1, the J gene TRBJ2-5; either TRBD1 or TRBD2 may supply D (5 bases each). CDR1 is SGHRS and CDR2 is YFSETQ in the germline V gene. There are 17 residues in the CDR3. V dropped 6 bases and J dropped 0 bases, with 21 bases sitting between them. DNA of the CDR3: TGCGCCAGCACGGCCAATTTCCGGGACCCTAACCAAGAGACCCAGTACTTC. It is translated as CASTANFRDPNQETQYF.

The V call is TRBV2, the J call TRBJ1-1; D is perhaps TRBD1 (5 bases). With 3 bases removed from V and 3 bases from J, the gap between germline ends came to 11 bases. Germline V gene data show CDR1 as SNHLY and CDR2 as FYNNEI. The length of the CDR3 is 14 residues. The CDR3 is CASSDRVGYTEAFF. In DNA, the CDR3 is TGTGCCAGCAGTGACAGGGTAGGGTACACTGAAGCTTTCTTT.

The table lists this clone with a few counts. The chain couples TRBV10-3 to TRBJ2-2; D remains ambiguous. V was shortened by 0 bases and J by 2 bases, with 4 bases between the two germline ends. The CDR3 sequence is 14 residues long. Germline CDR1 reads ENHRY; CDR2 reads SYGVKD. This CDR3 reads CAISESGNTGELFF. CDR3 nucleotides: TGTGCCATCAGTGAGTCAGGCAACACCGGGGAGCTGTTTTTT.